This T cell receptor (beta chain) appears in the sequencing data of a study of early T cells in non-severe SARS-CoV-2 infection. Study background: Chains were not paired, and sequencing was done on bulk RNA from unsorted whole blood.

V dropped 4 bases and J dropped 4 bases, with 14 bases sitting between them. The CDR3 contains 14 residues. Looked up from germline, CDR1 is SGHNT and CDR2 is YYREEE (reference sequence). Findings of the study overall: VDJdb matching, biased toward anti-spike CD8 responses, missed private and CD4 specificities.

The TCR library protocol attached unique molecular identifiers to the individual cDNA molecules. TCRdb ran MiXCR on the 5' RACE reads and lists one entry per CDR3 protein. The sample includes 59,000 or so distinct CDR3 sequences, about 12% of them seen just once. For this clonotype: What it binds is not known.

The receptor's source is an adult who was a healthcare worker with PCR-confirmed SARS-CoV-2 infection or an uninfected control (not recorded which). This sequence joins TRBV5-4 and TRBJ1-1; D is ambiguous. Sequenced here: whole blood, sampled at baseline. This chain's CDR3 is CASSITKGATEAFF. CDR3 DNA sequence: TGTGCCAGCAGCATCACCAAGGGCGCCACTGAAGCTTTCTTT. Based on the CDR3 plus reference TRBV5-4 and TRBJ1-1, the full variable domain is ETGVTQSPTHLIKTRGQQVTLRCSSQSGHNTVSWYQQALGQGPQFIFQYYREEENGRGNFPPRFSGLQFPNYSSELNVNALELDDSALYLCASSITKGATEAFFGQGTRLTVV.